Included here is one T cell receptor beta chain sequence, with context. The antigen is not known. Some clones are missing from TCRdb's copy, which holds only in-frame ones; the method was immunoSEQ multiplex PCR. The table lists approximately 100,000 clones, nearly 95% of them singletons, with approximately 0.6% in the top ten. Germline CDR1 and CDR2: MNHEY and SMNVEV (reference sequence). V lost 4 bases and J lost 6; bases outside the gene matches: 0. The CDR3 length is 14 residues. The data belong to a study of siplizumab effects on memory and regulatory T cells. Notes on the study in general: No functional test confirmed suppression by proliferating siplizumab-culture Tregs. The apparent diversity of naive T cells exceeded that of memory cells, and naive T cells seemed to make a major contribution to the alloresponse.

The specimen was Tregs sorted from blood. J is TRBJ1-6 and V is TRBV27; 10 bases fit TRBD1. This clonotype originated in a human donor in good health. The CDR3 loop reads CASSWDRGNSPLHF. The CDR3, as DNA: TGTGCCAGCAGTTGGGACAGGGGTAATTCACCCCTCCACTTT.